The 28 T cell receptor beta chains reported below all come from one sample, sequenced in a study of blood T cells in healthy people across ages. Combining a sample-barcoded 5' primer with a J-beta primer mix, a second PCR ran for roughly 7 to 11 cycles. TCRdb fed the 5' RACE reads into MiXCR, producing one record per CDR3 protein. The sample lists around 2 million distinct CDR3 sequences, about 39% seen once, with around 23% in the top ten. The specimen was blood. Every receptor here comes from a human donor in good health.

This clonotype was seen only a few times. The chain links TRBV7-9 to TRBJ2-5, with D perhaps matching TRBD1 (6 bases). The germline V gene encodes CDR1 SEHNR and CDR2 FQNEAQ (reference sequence). The CDR3 covers 15 residues. V shed 0 bases and J shed 6 bases, with 14 bases lying between them. This CDR3 is CASSLARQDGKTQYF. The CDR3 DNA reads as TGTGCCAGCAGCTTAGCAAGACAGGACGGCAAGACCCAGTACTTC.

The table lists this clonotype with a count of one. This sequence joins TRBV5-1 and TRBJ2-2; 7 bases are a match to TRBD1. Trimming removed 4 bases from V and 5 bases from J; junction bases left unmatched: 11. Per the germline V gene, CDR1 is SGHRS and CDR2 is YFSETQ. The CDR3 consists of 16 residues. CDR3 nucleotides: TGCGCCAGCAGCATCAGGGGGAGCCAAGGGACCGGGGAGCTGTTTTTT. Amino acids: CASSIRGSQGTGELFF.

This clonotype was seen more than once but under ten times. The chain links TRBV28 to TRBJ2-7; 7 bases agree with TRBD1. The CDR3 totals 14 residues. Germline values: CDR1 MDHEN, CDR2 SYDVKM. Losses at the gene ends were 6 bases for V and 4 bases for J; bases not matched to a gene: 9. The CDR3 loop reads CASRSQGPPYEQYF. The DNA of the CDR3 is TGTGCCAGCAGATCACAGGGGCCCCCTTACGAGCAGTACTTC.

This clonotype was observed a few times. The V and J genes are TRBV14 and TRBJ2-6, with D maybe TRBD2 (6 bases). V dropped 4 bases and J dropped 0 bases, with 13 bases sitting between them. The CDR3 extends over 17 amino acids. Germline assignment: CDR1 SGHDN and CDR2 FVKESK. The chain's CDR3 is CASSLGTFPSGANVLTF. The CDR3 nucleotides are TGTGCCAGCAGCCTCGGGACTTTCCCCTCTGGGGCCAACGTCCTGACTTTC.

This chain connects TRBV12-5 to TRBJ2-1, with no clear D. CDR1 and CDR2 from the germline V gene are LGHNT and FRNRAP. The CDR3 length is 13 residues. Trimming left V 1 base short and J 8 bases short, with 9 bases between. The CDR3 protein is CASGLAPSDEQFF. In DNA form, the CDR3 reads TGTGCTAGTGGTTTGGCCCCCTCGGATGAGCAGTTCTTC.

This clonotype was picked up a small number of times. The genes are TRBV14 and TRBJ2-7; D unresolved. V was shortened by 6 bases and J by 6 bases, with 18 bases between the two germline ends. CDR1 is SGHDN, CDR2 FVKESK, per germline. This CDR3 spans 14 amino acids. Here the CDR3 reads CASSPNFLGSEQYF. In DNA form, the CDR3 reads TGTGCCAGCAGTCCTAACTTTTTGGGGTCCGAGCAGTACTTC. Variable domain in full (rest from reference TRBV14 and TRBJ2-7): EAGVTQFPSHSVIEKGQTVTLRCDPISGHDNLYWYRRVMGKEIKFLLHFVKESKQDESGMPNNRFLAERTGGTYSTLKVQPAELEDSGVYFCASSPNFLGSEQYFGPGTRLTVT.

This clonotype showed up many times. V is TRBV20-1 and J is TRBJ1-5, with 7 bases aligning to TRBD1. The CDR3 runs 15 residues. From germline, CDR1 is DFQATT and CDR2 SNEGSKA (reference sequence). With 0 bases clipped from V and 6 bases from J, the junction kept 8 bases outside the gene matches. The CDR3 here is CSAREQDGDSQPQHF. The CDR3 region has the DNA TGCAGTGCTAGAGAACAGGACGGGGACAGTCAGCCCCAGCATTTT.

This chain connects TRBV6-1 to TRBJ2-3; the D is unclear. This CDR3 has 13 amino acids. CDR1 and CDR2 from the germline V gene are MNHNS and SASEGT. Between the trimmed V and J ends, which lost 5 bases and 3 bases, there was a span of 9 bases. The CDR3 here is CASSNYRTDTQYF. The CDR3, as DNA: TGTGCCAGCAGTAACTACCGAACAGATACGCAGTATTTT.

As to this clonotype: Germline and junction disagree at one end, which may indicate a read error. This chain connects TRBV5-1 to TRBJ1-1; D perhaps matches TRBD1 (5 bases). Per germline, CDR1 SGHRS and CDR2 YFSETQ. The CDR3 covers 15 residues. The chain's CDR3 is CASSPADRLDTEAFF. The DNA for the CDR3 is TGCGCTAGCAGCCCTGCAGACAGATTGGACACTGAAGCTTTCTTT.

This clonotype showed up just a few times. This sequence joins TRBV5-6 and TRBJ2-7; D not certain. The V end was cut by 4 bases, the J end by 2 bases, with 10 bases between. The CDR3 spans 13 residues. The V gene's germline CDR1 is SGHDT and CDR2 YYEEEE. The CDR3 DNA reads as TGTGCCAGCAGCACTCAACCCCCCTACGAGCAGTACTTC. Protein: CASSTQPPYEQYF. Complete variable domain (other parts from reference TRBV5-6 and TRBJ2-7): DAGVTQSPTHLIKTRGQQVTLRCSPKSGHDTVSWYQQALGQGPQFIFQYYEEEERQRGNFPDRFSGHQFPNYSSELNVNALLLGDSALYLCASSTQPPYEQYFGPGTRLTVT.

The rearrangement links TRBV7-9 to TRBJ2-3, with TRBD1 identical over 7 bases. Germline V lookup: CDR1 SEHNR, CDR2 FQNEAQ (reference sequence). After removal of 5 bases from V and 2 bases from J, the junction contained 10 bases not matched to a gene. The CDR3 is made up of 16 amino acids. The CDR3 nucleotides read TGTGCCAGCAGCACGCTGACAGGGATAAACACAGATACGCAGTATTTT. The encoded protein is CASSTLTGINTDTQYF.

The V gene is TRBV12-3 or TRBV12-4, the J gene TRBJ2-3; TRBD2 might be the D (6 bases). The CDR3 spans 15 residues. V dropped 6 bases and J dropped 2 bases, with 15 bases sitting between them. Here the CDR3 DNA reads TGTGCCAGCAGGGATGGGGACTTCCACACAGATACGCAGTATTTT. It translates to CASRDGDFHTDTQYF.

The chain links TRBV15 to TRBJ2-7; TRBD1 matches 10 bases. The end of the DNA is better explained by TRBJ2-5, so the J call may be wrong. CDR3 length: 16 residues. Per the germline V gene, CDR1 is LNHNV and CDR2 is YYDKDF (reference sequence). CDR3 amino acids: CATSRDETGGEETQYF. The CDR3 DNA sequence: TGTGCCACCAGCAGAGATGAGACAGGGGGCGAAGAGACCCAGTACTTC.

V gene TRBV25-1 combines with J gene TRBJ1-2; D call uncertain. Trimming shortened V by 4 bases and J by 7 bases, and 22 bases separated the two germline ends. The CDR3 covers 16 residues. Germline assignment: CDR1 MGHDK and CDR2 SYGVNS. For the CDR3, the DNA is TGTGCCAGCAGTGTTTCCCGGACCTTCATCGGCTCTGGCTACACCTTC. It specifies CASSVSRTFIGSGYTF.

A remark on this clonotype: A read error may produce the germline difference seen at one junction end. V is TRBV7-2 and J is TRBJ2-3; D gene unclear. Germline V lookup: CDR1 SGHTA, CDR2 FQGNSA. The CDR3 spans 17 residues. CDR3 amino acids: CANSLVYDTAATDTQYF. The CDR3 DNA reads as TGTGCCAACAGCTTAGTGTATGACACAGCTGCCACAGATACGCAGTATTTT. Looking up the rest from reference TRBV7-2 and TRBJ2-3 gives the full variable domain: GAGVSQSPSNKVTEKGKDVELRCDPISGHTALYWYRQSLGQGLEFLIYFQGNSAPDKSGLPSDRFSAERTGGSVSTLTIQRTQQEDSAVYLCANSLVYDTAATDTQYFGPGTRLTVL.

This clonotype was picked up many times. J is TRBJ2-7 and V is TRBV20-1; a weak D match, TRBD2 (5 bases). Germline V gene lookup returns CDR1 DFQATT and CDR2 SNEGSKA (reference sequence). Between the trimmed V and J ends, which lost 3 bases and 6 bases, there was a span of 12 bases. This CDR3 comprises 12 residues. The chain's CDR3 is CSASQLRGEQYF. The CDR3 nucleotides read TGCAGTGCTAGTCAACTACGGGGCGAGCAGTACTTC.

As regards this clonotype: One end of the junction fails to match germline, which may point to a read error. This CDR3 is CANSFQGTLDGLAKNIQYF. The CDR3 DNA follows: TGTGCCAACAGCTTTCAAGGCACGCTCGACGGTTTAGCCAAAAACATTCAGTACTTC. This chain connects TRBV7-2 to TRBJ2-4; no firm D call. There are 19 residues in the CDR3. The germline gives CDR1 SGHTA, CDR2 FQGNSA.

This clonotype has ten or more counts. The V gene is TRBV7-2, the J gene TRBJ1-1; D unclear. V gave up 1 base and J gave up 0 bases, with 3 bases separating them. The CDR3 is 13 amino acids. The germline V gene encodes CDR1 SGHTA and CDR2 FQGNSA. CDR3 amino acids: CASSLDMNTEAFF. The CDR3 DNA is TGTGCCAGCAGCTTAGATATGAACACTGAAGCTTTCTTT.

This clonotype has more than one count but fewer than ten. The genes are TRBV2 and TRBJ1-1; D possibly corresponds to TRBD1 (6 bases). Deletions cut 6 bases from V and 1 base from J, with 18 bases between. The V gene's germline CDR1 is SNHLY and CDR2 FYNNEI. This CDR3 comprises 16 residues. In nucleotides, the CDR3 is TGTGCCAGCAGCGCAGTACTTCCGGGACAGAACACTGAAGCTTTCTTT. The encoded protein is CASSAVLPGQNTEAFF. The full variable domain, completed using reference TRBV2 and TRBJ1-1, is EPEVTQTPSHQVTQMGQEVILRCVPISNHLYFYWYRQILGQKVEFLVSFYNNEISEKSEIFDDQFSVERPDGSNFTLKIRSTKLEDSAMYFCASSAVLPGQNTEAFFGQGTRLTVV.

This sequence joins TRBV29-1 and TRBJ1-1; D is unclear. V was shortened by 3 bases and J by 2 bases, with 10 bases between the two germline ends. The V gene's germline CDR1 is SQVTM and CDR2 ANQGSEA. The CDR3 consists of 13 residues. In DNA form, the CDR3 reads TGCAGCGTTGAGCGATGGGGAAACACTGAAGCTTTCTTT. This codes for CSVERWGNTEAFF. The full variable domain, in which reference TRBV29-1 and TRBJ1-1 provide the parts outside the CDR3, is SAVISQKPSRDICQRGTSLTIQCQVDSQVTMMFWYRQQPGQSLTLIATANQGSEATYESGFVIDKFPISRPNLTFSTLTVSNMSPEDSSIYLCSVERWGNTEAFFGQGTRLTVV.

This clonotype was recorded a few times. The chain is built from TRBV12-3 or TRBV12-4 and TRBJ2-2, with 9 bases aligning to TRBD1. CDR3 size: 19 residues. V shed 4 bases and J 2 bases; nucleotides not matched to a gene: 14. In nucleotides, the CDR3 is TGTGCCAGCAGTTGGCTGACTTTAGGGGACAGGGCAAACACCGGGGAGCTGTTTTTT. Amino acids: CASSWLTLGDRANTGELFF.

In its sample, this clonotype was seen a few times. This sequence joins TRBV7-8 and TRBJ1-4; the D is unclear. The germline V gene has CDR1 SGHVS and CDR2 FQNEAQ. The CDR3 consists of 16 residues. Trimming shortened V by 5 bases and J by 0 bases, and 13 bases separated the two germline ends. The CDR3 here is CASSTTGPPTNEKLFF. The CDR3 DNA sequence: TGTGCCAGCAGCACTACTGGTCCCCCAACTAATGAAAAACTGTTTTTT.

With regard to this clonotype: At one end, the junction sequence differs from germline, possibly due to a read error. The V call is TRBV6-2 or TRBV6-3, the J call TRBJ1-5; D not certain. Germline lookup yields CDR1 MNHEY and CDR2 SVGEGT. The CDR3 consists of 12 residues. CDR3 sequence: CAGSYTGQPQHF. In DNA, the CDR3 is TGTGCCGGCAGTTACACGGGACAGCCCCAGCATTTT.

This clonotype was observed a handful of times. The chain recombines TRBV18 with TRBJ2-1; tentative D call: TRBD1 (7 bases). Trimming took 1 base from V and 0 from J, leaving 16 bases between them. The CDR3 has 18 residues. The germline CDR1 and CDR2 sequences are KGHSH and LQKENI. CDR3 DNA sequence: TGTGCCAGCTCACCACGGGACTGGGACAGCAGCTCCTACAATGAGCAGTTCTTC. This codes for CASSPRDWDSSSYNEQFF. The variable domain in full, with the rest retrieved from reference TRBV18 and TRBJ2-1, is NAGVMQNPRHLVRRRGQEARLRCSPMKGHSHVYWYRQLPEEGLKFMVYLQKENIIDESGMPKERFSAEFPKEGPSILRIQQVVRGDSAAYFCASSPRDWDSSSYNEQFFGPGTRLTVL.

This clonotype has only a few counts. CDR3 nucleotides: TGTGCCAGCAGATCCCCGGTAGGGGTTGGAGATGAGCAGTTCTTC. Its translation is CASRSPVGVGDEQFF. The chain recombines TRBV7-9 with TRBJ2-1; tentative D call: TRBD1 (5 bases). Per germline, CDR1 SEHNR and CDR2 FQNEAQ (reference sequence). V was cut by 6 bases and J by 8 bases, with 20 bases left in between. The length of the CDR3 is 15 residues.

This sequence joins TRBV9 and TRBJ2-3; 8 nucleotides line up with TRBD2. Germline values: CDR1 SGDLS, CDR2 YYNGEE. V lost 4 bases and J lost 2; bases outside the gene matches: 9. The CDR3 covers 16 residues. CDR3 in amino acids: CASSPGASGYTDTQYF. The CDR3 DNA sequence: TGTGCCAGCAGCCCCGGGGCTAGCGGGTACACAGATACGCAGTATTTT. Filled out from reference TRBV9 and TRBJ2-3, the complete variable domain reads DSGVTQTPKHLITATGQRVTLRCSPRSGDLSVYWYQQSLDQGLQFLIQYYNGEERAKGNILERFSAQQFPDLHSELNLSSLELGDSALYFCASSPGASGYTDTQYFGPGTRLTVL.

The chain combines TRBV6-5 with TRBJ2-7; TRBD2 might be the D (5 bases). The CDR3 contains 10 residues. V was cut by 10 bases and J by 4 bases, with 8 bases left in between. Germline V gene lookup returns CDR1 MNHEY and CDR2 SVGAGI. Written as DNA, the CDR3 is TGTGCCACCGGGGAGTACGAGCAGTACTTC. Translated, it gives CATGEYEQYF.

This clonotype was found many times. Mismatch with germline at one junction end may stem from a read error. The chain uses TRBV5-1 and TRBJ2-7; TRBD1 agrees at 7 bases. The CDR3 is made up of 14 amino acids. The germline V gene encodes CDR1 SGHRS and CDR2 YFSETQ. CDR3 region: CASSLEGTAYEQYF. The CDR3 region has the DNA TGTGCCAGCAGTTTAGAGGGGACAGCCTACGAGCAGTACTTC.